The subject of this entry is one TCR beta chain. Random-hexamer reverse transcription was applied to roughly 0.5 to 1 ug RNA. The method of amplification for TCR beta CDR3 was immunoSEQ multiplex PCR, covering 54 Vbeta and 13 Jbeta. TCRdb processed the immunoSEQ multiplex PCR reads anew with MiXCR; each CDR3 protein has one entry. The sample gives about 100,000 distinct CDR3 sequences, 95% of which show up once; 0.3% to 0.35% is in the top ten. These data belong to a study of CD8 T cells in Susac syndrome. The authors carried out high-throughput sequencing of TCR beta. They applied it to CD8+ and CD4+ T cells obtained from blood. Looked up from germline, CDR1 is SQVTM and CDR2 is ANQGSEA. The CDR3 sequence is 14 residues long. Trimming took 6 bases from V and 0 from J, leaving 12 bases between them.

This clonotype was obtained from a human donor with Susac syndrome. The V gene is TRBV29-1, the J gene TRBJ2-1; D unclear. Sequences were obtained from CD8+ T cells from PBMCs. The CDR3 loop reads CSVNGLSSYNEQFF. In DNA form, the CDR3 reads TGCAGCGTAAACGGCCTGAGCTCCTACAATGAGCAGTTCTTC.